A single sample is the source of the 25 T cell receptor beta chains below, sequenced in a study of Graves' ophthalmopathy and Graves' hyperthyroidism. Amplification of TCR beta CDR3 regions used RNA transcripts. An initial RT-PCR round employing HTBI primers preceded a second-round multiplex PCR. TCRdb fed the multiplex PCR reads into MiXCR, producing one record per CDR3 protein. The sample lists about 700,000 distinct CDR3 sequences; approximately 40% were seen once. The sequenced sample was peripheral blood. Every receptor here comes from an adult man with Graves' ophthalmopathy.

This clonotype appeared a few times. The chain couples TRBV14 to TRBJ1-2; 7 bases are shared with TRBD1. The germline V gene has CDR1 SGHDN and CDR2 FVKESK. There are 13 residues in the CDR3. After removal of 5 bases from V and 4 bases from J, the junction contained 4 bases not matched to a gene. As DNA, the CDR3 is TGTGCCAGCAGCTACAGGGGTCTCTATGGCTACACCTTC. Translation gives CASSYRGLYGYTF.

To note about this clonotype: A much larger clone lies one base from this, so it may be a read error. The chain joins TRBV5-1 to TRBJ1-4, with D perhaps TRBD1 (5 bases). The CDR3 runs to 14 residues. V shed 0 bases and J shed 10 bases, with 13 bases lying between them. Germline-derived CDR1 and CDR2 are SGHRS and YFSETQ. CDR3 in amino acids: CASSLGRGGGKLFF. The CDR3 DNA is TGCGCCAGCAGCTTGGGGAGGGGAGGAGGAAAACTGTTTTTT.

The J gene is TRBJ2-7, the V gene TRBV10-3; D tentatively fits TRBD1 or TRBD2 (5 bases each). The germline V gene has CDR1 ENHRY and CDR2 SYGVKD. This CDR3 contains 14 residues. Trimming left V 10 bases short and J 2 bases short, with 18 bases between. CDR3 sequence (DNA): TGTGCCAGTCACACACCGGGACGGGCCTACGAGCAGTACTTC. Translating gives CASHTPGRAYEQYF.

The chain has TRBV20-1 and TRBJ1-1; 7 positions agree with TRBD1. CDR1 DFQATT and CDR2 SNEGSKA come from the germline V gene (reference sequence). The CDR3 covers 18 residues. With 2 bases clipped from V and 5 bases from J, the junction kept 20 bases outside the gene matches. In DNA, the CDR3 is TGCAGTGCTAGACACAATAGACAGGGTGTTTTTTCGTCGACTGAAGCTTTCTTT. Protein sequence: CSARHNRQGVFSSTEAFF.

This sequence joins TRBV4-1 and TRBJ2-5; D unclear. V lost 4 bases to trimming and J lost 1 base, with 10 bases between them. The CDR3 sequence is 14 residues long. Germline V gives CDR1 MGHRA, CDR2 YSYEKL. CDR3 bases: TGCGCCAGCAGCCCCGTGGTGGTCCAAGAGACCCAGTACTTC. It specifies CASSPVVVQETQYF.

At least ten counts were recorded for this clonotype. This chain links TRBV20-1 with TRBJ1-5; perhaps TRBD1 as D (6 bases). Germline CDR1 reads DFQATT; CDR2 reads SNEGSKA (reference sequence). Deletions cut 2 bases from V and 2 bases from J, with 7 bases between. The CDR3 contains 13 residues. This CDR3 reads CSARHRGNQPQHF. For the CDR3, the DNA is TGCAGTGCTAGACACAGGGGCAATCAGCCCCAGCATTTT.

The rearrangement uses TRBV7-2 and TRBJ2-7, with 12 bases fitting TRBD2. Germline lookup yields CDR1 SGHTA and CDR2 FQGNSA. The CDR3 has 15 amino acids. Losses at the gene ends were 3 bases for V and 8 bases for J; bases not matched to a gene: 8. DNA for the CDR3: TGTGCCAGCAGCTTGGAGGGGGGACTAGCGGGTAAGCAGTACTTC. Translating it yields CASSLEGGLAGKQYF.

The V gene is TRBV6-1, the J gene TRBJ1-1; D is perhaps TRBD1 (6 bases). The V end was cut by 7 bases, the J end by 0 bases, with 12 bases between. Germline-derived CDR1 and CDR2 are MNHNS and SASEGT. This CDR3 region has 14 residues. The CDR3 coding sequence is TGTGCCAGCACCCCAGGGGTCATGAACACTGAAGCTTTCTTT. It translates to CASTPGVMNTEAFF.

This clonotype was recorded at least ten times. The CDR3 here is CASARGTGDGYTF. CDR3 sequence (DNA): TGCGCCAGCGCTAGAGGGACAGGGGACGGCTACACCTTC. The chain combines TRBV5-1 with TRBJ1-2, with 10 bases identical to TRBD1. This CDR3 region has 13 residues. Trimming removed 7 bases from V and 8 bases from J; junction bases left unmatched: 8. Germline V gene data show CDR1 as SGHRS and CDR2 as YFSETQ.

This clonotype was observed a few times. The chain uses TRBV10-3 and TRBJ1-2; possibly TRBD1 for D (6 bases). Germline CDR1 ENHRY, CDR2 SYGVKD. This CDR3 spans 15 amino acids. Trimming stripped 10 bases from V and 2 bases from J, with 20 bases between. The CDR3 sequence: CASRRNRDTNYGYTF. CDR3 nucleotide sequence: TGTGCCAGCAGGAGAAACCGGGACACAAACTATGGCTACACCTTC.

The sample holds a few counts of this clonotype. The V and J genes are TRBV12-3 or TRBV12-4 and TRBJ1-3, with 10 bases matching TRBD1. The length of the CDR3 is 16 residues. The V and J ends lost 7 bases and 0 bases, in that order; junction bases with no gene match: 6. Written as DNA, the CDR3 is TGTGCCAGCACCGGGACAGGGGTCTCCTCTGGAAACACCATATATTTT. Residues: CASTGTGVSSGNTIYF.

The V gene is TRBV10-3, the J gene TRBJ2-5; no firm D call. Germline loops: CDR1 ENHRY, CDR2 SYGVKD. Trimming left V 0 bases short and J 1 base short, with 3 bases between. CDR3 length: 13 amino acids. The CDR3 loop is CAISESAQETQYF. The CDR3 coding sequence is TGTGCCATCAGTGAGTCAGCCCAAGAGACCCAGTACTTC.

This clonotype has just a few counts. Since the CDR3 does not end with the conserved phenylalanine or tryptophan, this likely comes from a read error. The genes are TRBV11-2 and TRBJ1-1; D not certain. CDR1 and CDR2 from the germline V gene are SGHAT and FQNNGV. CDR3 length equals 13 residues. Trimming took 3 bases from V and 3 from J, leaving 8 bases between them. The CDR3 spells CASSFMGDTEAFL. In nucleotides, the CDR3 is TGTGCCAGCAGCTTCATGGGTGACACTGAAGCTTTCCTT.

This clonotype was observed a few times. The chain uses TRBV7-9 and TRBJ2-2; 10 bases match TRBD2. The length of the CDR3 is 15 residues. From germline, CDR1 is SEHNR and CDR2 FQNEAQ (reference sequence). Trimming took 1 base from V and 5 from J; bases not matched to a gene: 1. The CDR3 loop is CASSLGTSGTGELFF. CDR3 bases: TGTGCCAGCAGCTTAGGGACTAGCGGAACCGGGGAGCTGTTTTTT.

This clonotype was found many times. The V call is TRBV29-1, the J call TRBJ1-1; D is perhaps TRBD1 (5 bases). The germline gives CDR1 SQVTM, CDR2 ANQGSEA. V lost 2 bases and J 4 bases, leaving 11 bases between the germline ends. This CDR3 is built from 13 residues. CDR3 in DNA: TGCAGCGTTGAAAGGGCTGGGGGCACTGAAGCTTTCTTT. Translated, it gives CSVERAGGTEAFF.

This clonotype was detected many times. V gene TRBV15 combines with J gene TRBJ1-5, with D possibly matching TRBD1 (5 bases). The germline V gene has CDR1 LNHNV and CDR2 YYDKDF (reference sequence). V was pared by 0 bases and J by 9 bases, with 24 bases between. The CDR3 extends over 18 amino acids. CDR3 nucleotides: TGTGCCACCAGCAGAGAGGTAGACAGAGGGCTAATCCTATCGCCCCAGCATTTT. Protein sequence: CATSREVDRGLILSPQHF. Using reference TRBV15 and TRBJ1-5 for the parts outside the CDR3, the full variable domain is DAMVIQNPRYQVTQFGKPVTLSCSQTLNHNVMYWYQQKSSQAPKLLFHYYDKDFNNEADTPDNFQSRRPNTSFCFLDIRSPGLGDTAMYLCATSREVDRGLILSPQHFGDGTRLSIL.

Points on this clonotype: The CDR3 end shows no conserved phenylalanine or tryptophan, and so a read error is likely. This chain uses TRBV20-1 with TRBJ1-5; D is possibly TRBD1 (5 bases). Trimming pared 4 bases from V and 0 bases from J, leaving 10 bases between. CDR3 length equals 14 residues. Germline assignment: CDR1 DFQATT and CDR2 SNEGSKA (reference sequence). The CDR3 region is CSAKTDYSNQPQHS. The CDR3 region has the DNA TGCAGTGCTAAGACAGATTATAGCAATCAGCCCCAGCATTCT.

The V gene is TRBV29-1, the J gene TRBJ2-7; 8 nucleotides line up with TRBD1. Losses at the gene ends were 8 bases for V and 3 bases for J; bases not matched to a gene: 3. Germline V gives CDR1 SQVTM, CDR2 ANQGSEA. The CDR3 spans 11 residues. The CDR3 DNA sequence: TGCAGCCCCGGACAGGGCTACGAGCAGTACTTC. Translation gives CSPGQGYEQYF.

With regard to this clonotype: No DNA is shown, since the ends of the CDR3 on it are uncertain; the CDR3 is the one TCRdb lists. The V call is TRBV25-1, the J call TRBJ2-7; the table calls TRBD1, which could not be checked here. The CDR3 is 15 amino acids long, termini counted. Germline assignment: CDR1 MGHDK and CDR2 SYGVNS. CDR3 amino acids: CASRTSGQASYEQYF.

The J gene is TRBJ2-7, the V gene TRBV9; D is unresolved. CDR1 SGDLS and CDR2 YYNGEE come from the germline V gene. The ends were cut back, 4 bases at V and 6 bases at J, with 17 bases in the middle. This CDR3 contains 14 residues. The DNA of the CDR3 is TGTGCCAGCAGCCGCACGCCCGGATTGGGCGAGCAGTACTTC. Translated, it gives CASSRTPGLGEQYF.

This clonotype turned up a few times. This rearrangement joins TRBV25-1 to TRBJ1-2; no definite D call. CDR3 length: 13 residues. Trimming left V 5 bases short and J 4 bases short, with 11 bases between. Per the germline V gene, CDR1 is MGHDK and CDR2 is SYGVNS. Here the CDR3 reads CASSTAHRYGYTF. For the CDR3, the DNA is TGTGCCAGCAGTACAGCGCACCGCTATGGCTACACCTTC.

The CDR3 nucleotides read TGTGCCAGCAGTGGGACTAGCGGGGAGCGAAAGACCCAGTACTTC. The encoded protein is CASSGTSGERKTQYF. The chain combines TRBV9 with TRBJ2-5, with 13 bases matching TRBD2. V lost 5 bases, J lost 6 bases, and 7 bases stayed unmatched. The CDR3 has 15 amino acids. CDR1 SGDLS and CDR2 YYNGEE come from the germline V gene.

This chain uses TRBV10-3 with TRBJ1-2; TRBD1 is a possible D gene (5 bases). The germline V gene has CDR1 ENHRY and CDR2 SYGVKD. The CDR3 runs 15 residues. V was cut by 4 bases and J by 7 bases, with 19 bases left in between. CDR3 sequence (DNA): TGTGCCATCAGTGCCTCCGGGACTAGGAAGGTTGGCTACACCTTC. This sequence encodes CAISASGTRKVGYTF.

The table lists this clonotype with many counts. CDR3 amino acids: CSAWGTTPSYEQYF. The CDR3 DNA follows: TGCAGCGCTTGGGGGACTACACCTTCCTACGAGCAGTACTTC. V usage is TRBV29-1 and J usage is TRBJ2-7; 7 bases line up with TRBD2. Per the germline V gene, CDR1 is SQVTM and CDR2 is ANQGSEA. V gave up 7 bases and J gave up 1 base; unmatched junction bases: 10. The CDR3 totals 14 residues.

Only a few counts were recorded for this clonotype. This chain connects TRBV7-8 to TRBJ1-2; D unresolved. The V and J ends lost 5 bases and 0 bases respectively, with 22 bases between them. The CDR3 has 18 amino acids. Per germline, CDR1 SGHVS and CDR2 FQNEAQ. For the CDR3, the DNA is TGTGCCAGCAGCCAAGACCCAGATTGGTTCCTATCTAACTATGGCTACACCTTC. It yields the protein CASSQDPDWFLSNYGYTF.